This entry features one T cell receptor (beta chain) sequence. These data originate in a study of blood T cell repertoires in COVID-19. Study-level information: Sample material is recorded as cDNA or gDNA derived from T cells, B-cell-depleted T cells, or PBMCs.

The protocol was immunoSEQ multiplex PCR, while the TCRdb copy is restricted to in-frame clones and leaves out a portion. Among tens of thousands of clones listed, less than 80% were seen once. V lost 2 bases, J lost 9 bases, and 9 bases stayed unmatched. CDR3 length: 15 amino acids. CDR1 and CDR2 from the germline V gene are MNHEY and SVGAGI. The TCR sequence derives from a woman between 50 and 59 years old with acute or convalescent COVID-19. The chain carries TRBV6-5 and TRBJ2-1; 8 nucleotides line up with TRBD2. Source material: peripheral blood. CDR3 coding DNA: TGTGCCAGCAGTTACCAGACTAGCGCCTTGGGTGAGCAGTTCTTC. Its translation is CASSYQTSALGEQFF.